The subject of this entry is one T cell receptor beta chain. Primers included in the PCR were 60 Vbeta and 13 Jbeta primers. TCRdb keeps only in-frame clones here, not all; method: immunoSEQ multiplex PCR. The sample contains about 120,000 clones, 60% to 85% of which appear only once. The data were taken from a study of cytomegalovirus exposure and HLA in healthy donors. Sequencing was carried out using PBMCs. This sequence was found in a young woman in good health and CMV-seronegative.

CDR3 residues: CSVARDNEQFF. DNA for the CDR3: TGCAGCGTTGCCAGGGACAATGAGCAGTTCTTC. The chain couples TRBV29-1 to TRBJ2-1; tentative D call: TRBD1 (5 bases). The V and J ends lost 4 bases and 5 bases respectively, with 6 bases between them. Germline V gives CDR1 SQVTM, CDR2 ANQGSEA. The CDR3 runs to 11 residues.